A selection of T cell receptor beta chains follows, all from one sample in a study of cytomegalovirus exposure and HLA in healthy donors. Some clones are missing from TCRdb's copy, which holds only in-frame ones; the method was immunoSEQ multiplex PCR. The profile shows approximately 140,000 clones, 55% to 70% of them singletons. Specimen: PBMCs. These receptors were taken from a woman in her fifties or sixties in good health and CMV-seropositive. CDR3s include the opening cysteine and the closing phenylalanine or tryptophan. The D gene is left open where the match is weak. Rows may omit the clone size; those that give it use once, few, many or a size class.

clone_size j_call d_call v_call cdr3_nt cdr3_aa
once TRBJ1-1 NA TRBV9 TGTGCCAGCAGCACGGGGACATACACTGAAGCTTTCTTT CASSTGTYTEAFF
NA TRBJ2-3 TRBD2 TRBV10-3 TGTGCCATCAGTGCGTTAGCGGGATCAGATACGCAGTATTTT CAISALAGSDTQYF
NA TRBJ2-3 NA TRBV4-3 TGCGCCAGCAGCCAAGATATCGGGGGAGTGGGCACAGATACGCAGTATTTT CASSQDIGGVGTDTQYF
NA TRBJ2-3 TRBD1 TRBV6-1 TGTGCCAGCAGTTTAACAGGGGATAACACAGATACGCAGTATTTT CASSLTGDNTDTQYF
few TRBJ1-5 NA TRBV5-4 TGTGCCAGCAGTAGCGAATGGGGTGGCAATCAGCCCCAGCATTTT CASSSEWGGNQPQHF
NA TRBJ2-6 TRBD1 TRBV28 TGTGCCAGCAACACAGGGGGCCAGCGAGGGGCCAACGTCCTGACTTTC CASNTGGQRGANVLTF
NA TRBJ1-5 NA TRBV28 TGTGCCAGCGGGGAGCGCAATCAGCCCCAGCATTTT CASGERNQPQHF
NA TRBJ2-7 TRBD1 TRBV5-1 TGCGCCAGCAGCTTGGCGCAGGGGGCCTACGAGCAGTACTTC CASSLAQGAYEQYF
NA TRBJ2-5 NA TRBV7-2 TGTGCCAGCAGCTTAAACCTCCGTTGGGACTTACAAGAGACCCAGTACTTC CASSLNLRWDLQETQYF
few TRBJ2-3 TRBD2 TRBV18 TGTGCCAGCGCGGGACTAGCGGGCACAGATACGCAGTATTTT CASAGLAGTDTQYF
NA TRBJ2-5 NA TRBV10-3 TGTGCCATCAGCACAGGGACCCAAGAGACCCAGTACTTC CAISTGTQETQYF
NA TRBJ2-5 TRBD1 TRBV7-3 TGTGCCAGCAGAGCCCCCCATAGGACAGGGGGCTGTGGAGAGACCCAGTACTTC CASRAPHRTGGCGETQYF
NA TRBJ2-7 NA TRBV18 TGTGCCAGCTCACCACAGGGGGATATTACGCTCGAGCAGTACTTC CASSPQGDITLEQYF
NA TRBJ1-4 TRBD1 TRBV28 TGTGCCAGCAGCCCGGGACAGCATCATGAAAAACTGTTTTTT CASSPGQHHEKLFF
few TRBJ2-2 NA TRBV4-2 TGTGCCAGCAGACCGGTCGGGGGATCGAACACCGGGGAGCTGTTTTTT CASRPVGGSNTGELFF
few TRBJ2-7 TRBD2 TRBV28 TGTGCCAGCATTCAATCGGTCCGGCGTCGGACTAGCGACTCCTACGAGCAGTACTTC CASIQSVRRRTSDSYEQYF
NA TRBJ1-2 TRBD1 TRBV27 TGTGCCAGCAGTCCACCCACAGGGGGGCATGGCTACACCTTC CASSPPTGGHGYTF
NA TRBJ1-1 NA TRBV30 TGTGCCCGCGTGGAGGGCGACACTGAAGCTTTCTTT CARVEGDTEAFF
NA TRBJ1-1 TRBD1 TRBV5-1 TGCGCCAGCAGCTTGGGACAGGGGGCGAACACTGAAGCTTTCTTT CASSLGQGANTEAFF
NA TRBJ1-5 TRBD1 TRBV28 TGTGCCAGCAGTTCACCGGACAGGGGGGGGCATTTT CASSSPDRGGHF
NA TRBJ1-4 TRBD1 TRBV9 TGTGCCAGCAGCGCTAACAGGGGGGGCGAAAAACTGTTTTTT CASSANRGGEKLFF
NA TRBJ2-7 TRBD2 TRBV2 TGTGCCACTCGGGGTGCGGGAGGAATCTACGAGCAGTACTTC CATRGAGGIYEQYF
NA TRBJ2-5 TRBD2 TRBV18 TGTGCCAGCTCACCACTTCCGGGACTACCAGGGAACCACCAAGAGACCCAGTACTTC CASSPLPGLPGNHQETQYF
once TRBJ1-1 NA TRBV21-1 TGTGCCAGCAGCCCCTCGGGTCGTGGGGAAGCTTTCTTT CASSPSGRGEAFF
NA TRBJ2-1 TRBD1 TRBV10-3 TGTGCCATCAGTTCATCAGGGGCAGGGGGCGGTGAGCAGTTCTTC CAISSSGAGGGEQFF
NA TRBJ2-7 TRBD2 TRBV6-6 TGTGCCAGCAGAGAGACTAGCGGGAGCTACGAGCAGTACTTC CASRETSGSYEQYF
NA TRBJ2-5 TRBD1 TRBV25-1 TGTGCCAGCAGTGAGAGACAGGGTTCGTCCGAGGAGACCCAGTACTTC CASSERQGSSEETQYF